This T cell receptor beta chain comes out of a study of blood T cells in healthy people across ages. On the study more broadly: Template-switching capture recovered about one barcoded beta molecule per two T cells.

General observations from the study: Possibly confounding the expanded clonotype changes was the fact that donor CMV status was unknown.

Donors ranged from about 6 to 95 years old and were healthy Caucasians in Russia. The use of a sample-barcoded 5' primer and a J-beta primer mix characterized a second PCR of roughly 7 to 11 cycles. A single record per CDR3 protein comes from TCRdb applying MiXCR to the 5' RACE reads. The repertoire holds 800,000 to 950,000 distinct CDR3 sequences, with 25% to 30% as singletons. This clonotype has at least ten counts. Its antigen is still unknown. The junction departs from germline at one end; a sequencing error may be responsible. The data were also submitted as part of a second study, on T cells of mothers and their children. That study reports: Maternal samples each gave over 9 million TCR beta CDR3 reads, and child samples some 2.8 million each.

The sequencing sample was made of blood. The TCR comes from a woman in her 40s in good health.

CDR3 sequence: CATSRVVSGEQYF. The CDR3 DNA reads as TGTGCCACGAGCAGAGTAGTTTCCGGGGAGCAGTACTTC. V gene TRBV15 combines with J gene TRBJ2-7, with D hard to call. This CDR3 has 13 amino acids. Germline V CDR1 and CDR2: LNHNV, YYDKDF (reference sequence).